Listed here are 14 T cell receptor beta chains from one sample, sequenced in a study of T cells in localized non-small cell lung cancer. The method was immunoSEQ multiplex PCR; TCRdb's version includes in-frame clones alone and lacks a portion of them. Of roughly 5,400 clones in the sample, 35% to 45% were seen once. Material: lung tumor tissue, obtained before any cancer treatment. All receptors come from a male donor aged 60 or over with stage I squamous cell lung carcinoma.

This clone came up a few times. This chain connects TRBV6-8 to TRBJ1-1; no reliable D call. Germline CDR1 MNHGY, CDR2 SAAAGT. The CDR3 runs 13 residues. Trimming removed 10 bases at V and 0 bases at J, with 12 bases between. The CDR3 nucleotides are TGTGCCACCAAATTGTCGGTGAACACTGAAGCTTTCTTT. Encoded protein: CATKLSVNTEAFF.

Judged by abundance, this clone is medium-sized. V gene TRBV6-8 combines with J gene TRBJ1-6; D is ambiguous. V was pared by 2 bases and J by 5 bases, with 7 bases between. Germline V CDR1 and CDR2: MNHGY, SAAAGT. This CDR3 is 14 amino acids long. CDR3 region: CASSYTQNNSPLHF. For the CDR3, the DNA is TGTGCCAGCAGTTACACACAAAATAATTCACCCCTCCACTTT.

The sample holds a few counts of this clone. V and J are TRBV9 and TRBJ1-1; 7 bases agree with TRBD1. J was trimmed by 0 bases and V by 5 bases; bases with no gene match: 7. Looked up from germline, CDR1 is SGDLS and CDR2 is YYNGEE. The CDR3 spans 15 residues. Here the CDR3 DNA reads TGTGCCAGCAGAGGGGGAGGGACAGTGAACACTGAAGCTTTCTTT. This encodes CASRGGGTVNTEAFF.

This chain connects TRBV7-1 to TRBJ1-2; D might be TRBD1 (5 bases). TRBV7-1 is designated an ORF whose function remains uncertain. This CDR3 is 15 amino acids long. V lost 5 bases, J lost 6 bases, and 19 bases lay in between. The CDR3 sequence is CASSQAGQGEDGYTF. As DNA, the CDR3 is TGTGCCAGCAGCCAGGCAGGGCAGGGAGAGGATGGCTACACCTTC.

The rearrangement joins TRBV6-8 to TRBJ2-3; 7 nucleotides match TRBD1. The CDR3 has 15 residues. Germline CDR1 and CDR2: MNHGY and SAAAGT. Trimming removed 6 bases from V and 1 base from J; junction bases left unmatched: 7. As DNA, the CDR3 is TGTGCCAGCAGCCTTTTGGGGACAGGCACAGATACGCAGTATTTT. Translation gives CASSLLGTGTDTQYF.

The V gene is TRBV30, the J gene TRBJ1-5; 7 bases map to TRBD1. Germline V CDR1 and CDR2: GTSNPN, SVGIG (reference sequence). The CDR3 covers 13 residues. V was pared by 2 bases and J by 3 bases, with 1 base of the junction left unmatched. The CDR3 DNA reads TGTGCCTGGAGTAGGGGGCCCAATCAGCCCCAGCATTTT. Translating it yields CAWSRGPNQPQHF.

This clone was picked up a small number of times. The chain uses TRBV30 and TRBJ1-6; no firm D call. The CDR3 is made up of 13 amino acids. Germline V gene data show CDR1 as GTSNPN and CDR2 as SVGIG (reference sequence). V was clipped by 2 bases and J by 6 bases, with 8 bases between them. The CDR3 spells CAWSISSNSPLHF. The CDR3 coding sequence is TGTGCCTGGAGTATATCTAGTAATTCACCCCTCCACTTT. The full variable domain, rest sourced from reference TRBV30 and TRBJ1-6, is SQTIHQWPATLVQPVGSPLSLECTVEGTSNPNLYWYRQAAGRGLQLLFYSVGIGQISSEVPQNLSASRPQDRQFILSSKKLLLSDSGFYLCAWSISSNSPLHFGNGTRLTVT.

V usage is TRBV11-3 and J usage is TRBJ1-3, with D possibly being TRBD1 (5 bases). This CDR3 spans 15 amino acids. The V end lost 3 bases, the J end lost 0 bases, and 9 bases lay between the germline ends. The germline V gene has CDR1 SGHNT and CDR2 YENEEA. The CDR3 here is CASSFAGSSGNTIYF. CDR3 nucleotides: TGTGCCAGCAGCTTCGCAGGGAGCTCTGGAAACACCATATATTTT. The whole variable domain, remainder taken from reference TRBV11-3 and TRBJ1-3, is EAGVVQSPRYKIIEKKQPVAFWCNPISGHNTLYWYLQNLGQGPELLIRYENEEAVDDSQLPKDRFSAERLKGVDSTLKIQPAELGDSAVYLCASSFAGSSGNTIYFGEGSWLTVV.

The gene calls are TRBV14 and TRBJ2-5; 12 positions agree with TRBD1. V lost 1 base and J lost 4; bases outside the gene matches: 4. The CDR3 has 16 amino acids. CDR1 is SGHDN, CDR2 FVKESK, per germline. The CDR3 DNA sequence: TGTGCCAGCAGCCAAGCGGGACAGGGGGCTCTAGAGACCCAGTACTTC. Its translation: CASSQAGQGALETQYF.

J is TRBJ1-5 and V is TRBV4-1, with TRBD1 as a possible D gene (5 bases). Per the germline V gene, CDR1 is MGHRA and CDR2 is YSYEKL. V was shortened by 6 bases and J by 7 bases, with 13 bases between the two germline ends. The CDR3 spans 13 residues. The CDR3 nucleotides are TGCGCCAGCAGTTTCCAGGGTCGACAGCCCCAGCATTTT. This sequence encodes CASSFQGRQPQHF.

As regards this clone: One end of the junction is discordant with germline, which a read error may explain. DNA for the CDR3: TGTGCCAGCAGCTTCTCCGGGACAGGCGGCTACAAGCAGTACTTC. Its translation: CASSFSGTGGYKQYF. V and J are TRBV9 and TRBJ2-7; 8 nucleotides line up with TRBD1. Looked up from germline, CDR1 is SGDLS and CDR2 is YYNGEE. The CDR3 is 15 amino acids.

This clone was counted a few times. The V call is TRBV2, the J call TRBJ1-5; weak D call: TRBD1 (5 bases). V gave up 6 bases and J gave up 5 bases, with 11 bases separating them. This CDR3 spans 13 amino acids. CDR1 is SNHLY, CDR2 FYNNEI, per germline. This chain's CDR3 is CASSTTADQPQHF. CDR3 nucleotide sequence: TGTGCCAGCAGCACGACAGCCGATCAGCCCCAGCATTTT.

This chain connects TRBV5-1 to TRBJ2-1, with 10 bases that match TRBD2. V lost 4 bases, J lost 9 bases, and 13 bases stayed unmatched. There are 16 residues in the CDR3. Germline-derived CDR1 and CDR2 are SGHRS and YFSETQ. The CDR3 coding sequence is TGCGCCAGCAGCCTAACCAGCGGGGGGGCCTTTATTGAGCAGTTCTTC. Protein product: CASSLTSGGAFIEQFF.

This sequence joins TRBV18 and TRBJ1-3, with D possibly TRBD1 on 5 matching bases. CDR3 length: 16 residues. Trimming stripped 3 bases from V and 0 bases from J, with 12 bases between. Germline assignment: CDR1 KGHSH and CDR2 LQKENI. CDR3 in DNA: TGTGCCAGCTCACCCCTCCCCGACAGCTCTGGAAACACCATATATTTT. This translates into CASSPLPDSSGNTIYF.